These T cell receptor beta chains were read from a single sample in a study of technical replicates of blood from a few donors. Produced via immunoSEQ multiplex PCR; TCRdb's table is partial and in-frame only. The sample shows 75,000 to 90,000 clones, more than 80% of them seen only once. Sample: T cells isolated from PBMCs. The source of these receptors is a human donor in good health. CDR3s include the opening cysteine and the closing phenylalanine or tryptophan. A D gene is named only where the DNA matches it firmly.

j_call d_call v_call cdr3_nt cdr3_aa
TRBJ1-1 TRBD1 TRBV5-4 TGTGCCAGCAGCTTGGGGGGTGTACCTCAGGGGGAGTCCACTGAAGCTTTCTTT CASSLGGVPQGESTEAFF
TRBJ2-1 TRBD1 TRBV5-6 TGTGCCAGCAGCTCCGTAACAGGGGCCACCTACAATGAGCAGTTCTTC CASSSVTGATYNEQFF
TRBJ2-1 TRBD1 TRBV2 TGTGCCAGCAGTGTGGTGAGGGACAGGGCGGACAGCGCCAGCTCCTACAATGAGCAGTTCTTC CASSVVRDRADSASSYNEQFF
TRBJ1-2 NA TRBV30 TGTGCCTGGAGGGGCTTGGGTTTTGGCTACACCTTC CAWRGLGFGYTF
TRBJ2-7 NA TRBV6-1 TGTGCCATTGCCGGAGGGAGGATCTACGAGCAGTACTTC CAIAGGRIYEQYF
TRBJ2-3 TRBD2 TRBV6-5 TGTGCCAGCGGGATAGCGGGAGGTATGGGAGATACGCAGTATTTT CASGIAGGMGDTQYF
TRBJ1-2 NA TRBV10-3 TGTGCCATCAGTGAGTCTCCAGGCAGCTTCACGAATGGCTACACCTTC CAISESPGSFTNGYTF
TRBJ2-1 NA TRBV5-1 TGCGCCAGCAGCTTGGTTGCGGTGGAATCCTACAATGAGCAGTTCTTC CASSLVAVESYNEQFF
TRBJ1-3 NA TRBV7-2 TGTGCCAGCAGCTTAAGTAGGGGCTCTGGAAACACCATATATTTT CASSLSRGSGNTIYF
TRBJ2-1 NA TRBV28 TGTGCCAGCAGTCTTCGAGAATTCAATGAGCAGTTCTTC CASSLREFNEQFF
TRBJ1-2 NA TRBV7-9 TGTGCCAGCAGCTTGATAGACTATGGCTACACCTTC CASSLIDYGYTF
TRBJ2-7 TRBD2 TRBV4-1 TGCGCCAGCAGCCAAGAGGGGGGAATGACTAGCGGGTACGAGCAGTACTTC CASSQEGGMTSGYEQYF
TRBJ1-5 TRBD1 TRBV18 TGTGCCAGCTCACCCGGGACAGCGTCAACTTATAGCAATCAGCCCCAGCATTTT CASSPGTASTYSNQPQHF
TRBJ1-2 NA TRBV9 TGTGCCAGCAGCCTAAGCCCGACGGAGAACTATGGCTACACCTTC CASSLSPTENYGYTF